This T cell receptor beta chain was recorded in a study of neoadjuvant nivolumab and ipilimumab in lung cancer. Study summary: Nivolumab 3 mg/kg was given days 1, 15 and 29, plus ipilimumab 1 mg/kg day 1 in combination.

The data were produced by immunoSEQ multiplex PCR, yet TCRdb's version contains in-frame clones alone and is incomplete. The sample has over 25,000 clones; roughly 90% are singletons. The source material was peripheral blood, sampled after neoadjuvant nivolumab, alone or with ipilimumab, at or shortly before surgery. The TCR comes from an adult with non-small cell lung cancer.

CDR3 DNA: TGTGCCAGCGGGTGGGACTACAATGAGCAGTTCTTC. Its protein product is CASGWDYNEQFF. This chain links TRBV2 with TRBJ2-1; no clear D. V was cut by 8 bases and J by 3 bases, with 8 bases left in between. Germline-derived CDR1 and CDR2 are SNHLY and FYNNEI. The CDR3 is 12 residues long.